This T cell receptor beta chain emerged from a study of cytomegalovirus exposure and HLA in healthy donors. With 3 bases removed from V and 1 base from J, the gap between germline ends came to 17 bases. The length of the CDR3 is 17 residues. Germline V gene lookup returns CDR1 MNHNS and CDR2 SASEGT. PCR amplification relied on 60 Vbeta primers (plus 13 Jbeta primers). Original methodology: Tens of millions of unique TCR beta chains, roughly 11 million of them shared, were counted by a later analysis. Sequenced by immunoSEQ multiplex PCR; TCRdb stores in-frame clones only, minus some. That table supplies the V and J calls and clone size; D and trimming were determined from the DNA. Of some 160,000 clones detected, 65% to 80% appear once; the ten largest clones hold 1.5% to 2%.

This chain joins TRBV6-1 and TRBJ2-3, with D possibly TRBD2 on 6 matching bases. This clonotype was sampled from a woman in her 30s in good health and CMV-seronegative. The sequenced sample was PBMCs. This CDR3 is CASSDRRARGGTDTQYF. In nucleotides, the CDR3 is TGTGCCAGCAGTGATCGTCGGGCGCGGGGAGGCACAGATACGCAGTATTTT.